The source of this T cell receptor (beta chain) is a study of blood T cell repertoires in COVID-19. Study information: Samples came from the United States, Italy and Spain, spanning acute and convalescent COVID-19. T cells, B-cell-depleted T cells, or PBMCs supplied cDNA or gDNA.

This CDR3 region has 14 residues. V lost 0 bases, J lost 1 base, and 7 bases lay in between. Germline CDR1 and CDR2: PRHDT and FYEKMQ (reference sequence). As handled by the study authors: Reference gene primer amplification gave nucleated cell count estimates. Produced via immunoSEQ multiplex PCR; TCRdb's table is partial and in-frame only. The V and J calls and clone size come from that table; D and trimming were worked out from the DNA. The table has around 190,000 clones, around 84% seen once. This sequence originates from a human donor in a cohort sampled during active COVID-19. Material: peripheral blood. This chain connects TRBV13 to TRBJ2-7; D may be TRBD2 (6 bases). This CDR3 is CASSLGGRSYEQYF. The CDR3 DNA sequence: TGTGCCAGCAGCTTAGGCGGGAGATCCTACGAGCAGTACTTC.